One and the same sample provided the 9 T cell receptor beta chains below, sequenced in a study of early stage breast cancer tumors. Assay used: immunoSEQ multiplex PCR; TCRdb lists only in-frame clones, some missing. The sample contains around 14,000 clones, 65% to 85% of which appear only once. Sequencing input: normal breast tissue next to the tumor. The receptors shown here come from a person aged 25 to 40 with breast cancer.

This chain joins TRBV9 and TRBJ2-3; TRBD2 matches at 9 bases. Germline trimming cut 0 bases from V and 6 bases from J; bases unmatched to any gene: 8. This CDR3 has 16 amino acids. Germline V CDR1 and CDR2: SGDLS, YYNGEE. The CDR3 sequence: CASSVGASGNKDTQYF. CDR3 sequence (DNA): TGTGCCAGCAGCGTAGGGGCTAGCGGGAATAAGGATACGCAGTATTTT. The variable domain in full, with the rest retrieved from reference TRBV9 and TRBJ2-3, is DSGVTQTPKHLITATGQRVTLRCSPRSGDLSVYWYQQSLDQGLQFLIQYYNGEERAKGNILERFSAQQFPDLHSELNLSSLELGDSALYFCASSVGASGNKDTQYFGPGTRLTVL.

V usage is TRBV4-1 and J usage is TRBJ1-3, with D possibly being TRBD1 (5 bases). This CDR3 spans 18 amino acids. Germline V gene data show CDR1 as MGHRA and CDR2 as YSYEKL. V was pared by 2 bases and J by 1 base, with 18 bases between. The CDR3 DNA reads TGCGCCAGCAGCCAATCGCTCAGGGTGGTTCTTTCTGGAAACACCATATATTTT. Protein product: CASSQSLRVVLSGNTIYF.

This clone showed up just once. The chain employs TRBV5-1 and TRBJ2-7; either TRBD1 or TRBD2 may fit D (5 bases each). CDR3 length equals 16 residues. The V and J ends lost 4 bases and 6 bases respectively, with 23 bases between them. The germline CDR1 and CDR2 sequences are SGHRS and YFSETQ. This CDR3 is CASSLTPAKGGGEQYF. CDR3 nucleotide sequence: TGCGCCAGCAGCCTGACTCCCGCAAAGGGTGGGGGCGAGCAGTACTTC.

V is TRBV28 and J is TRBJ1-3, with D maybe TRBD1 (5 bases). The CDR3 contains 14 residues. From germline, CDR1 is MDHEN and CDR2 SYDVKM. The germline V and J ends were trimmed by 2 bases and 8 bases, with 13 bases remaining between them. Here the CDR3 reads CASSLAGLGDTIYF. CDR3 DNA: TGTGCCAGCAGTTTAGCAGGGTTAGGAGACACCATATATTTT.

In DNA form, the CDR3 reads TGTGCCAGCAGCGTAAGAGAGACCTACGAGCAGTACTTC. Translating it yields CASSVRETYEQYF. The chain carries TRBV9 and TRBJ2-7; D remains ambiguous. This CDR3 has 13 amino acids. Trimming stripped 1 base from V and 2 bases from J, with 7 bases between. Germline lookup yields CDR1 SGDLS and CDR2 YYNGEE.

The chain has TRBV5-1 and TRBJ2-6, with 12 bases identical to TRBD1. The junction had 7 bases not matched to a gene; V was cut back by 0 bases and J by 3 bases. Germline V gene data show CDR1 as SGHRS and CDR2 as YFSETQ. The CDR3 spans 19 residues. The CDR3 here is CASSLGGGTGGFGANVLTF. CDR3 coding DNA: TGCGCCAGCAGCTTGGGTGGTGGGACAGGGGGCTTTGGGGCCAACGTCCTGACTTTC.

The chain employs TRBV6-1 and TRBJ1-5, with D unclear. V was cut by 2 bases and J by 0 bases, with 14 bases left in between. Germline CDR1 and CDR2: MNHNS and SASEGT. This CDR3 contains 17 residues. The DNA for the CDR3 is TGTGCCAGCAGTGAAATTAATGTCGTGAATAGCAATCAGCCCCAGCATTTT. Translating it yields CASSEINVVNSNQPQHF.

The chain employs TRBV7-9 and TRBJ2-3; 10 bases match TRBD2. Germline loops: CDR1 SEHNR, CDR2 FQNEAQ (reference sequence). The CDR3 extends over 17 amino acids. Trimming at V came to 5 bases and at J to 5 bases, leaving 13 bases not matched to a gene. CDR3 DNA sequence: TGTGCCAGCAGCCCCGGGGAAGCGGGAGGGATTGGAGATACGCAGTATTTT. Protein: CASSPGEAGGIGDTQYF.

V and J are TRBV5-5 and TRBJ2-4, with TRBD1 matching over 8 bases. Germline values: CDR1 SGHKS, CDR2 YYEKEE (reference sequence). The CDR3 consists of 19 residues. With 1 base clipped from V and 1 base from J, the junction kept 13 bases outside the gene matches. CDR3 bases: TGTGCCAGCAGCTTGTCGGGGCCAGGGGGCTATATTGCCAAAAACATTCAGTACTTC. Translating it yields CASSLSGPGGYIAKNIQYF.